This is a list of T cell receptor beta chains from one sample in a study of T cell repertoires in cytomegalovirus infection. A single record per CDR3 protein comes from TCRdb applying MiXCR to the reads. The sample carries a few hundred thousand distinct CDR3 sequences, about 44% recorded once. These receptors' targets are unknown. The sample in question was cultured PBMCs, obtained from culture after CMV antigen stimulation. These receptors were collected from a human donor in good health (CMV status not recorded). Some clones in this sample may be carry-over from other donors' samples. Each CDR3 is given with its conserved first and last residue. The D gene is left open where the match is weak. Clone size, where shown, is once, few, many, or a class for clones that have expanded.

CDR3 length: 12; D gene: NA; V gene: TRBV19; clone size: NA; J gene: TRBJ1-1; CDR3 DNA: TGTGCCAGTAGTTTTGTTGCGAGTGAAGCTTTCTTT; CDR3 protein: CASSFVASEAFF
CDR3 length: 14; D gene: NA; V gene: TRBV18; clone size: NA; J gene: TRBJ2-7; CDR3 DNA: TGTGCCAGCTCACCACCTTCCGGGGGAGGCGAGCAGTACTTC; CDR3 protein: CASSPPSGGGEQYF
CDR3 length: 12; D gene: NA; V gene: TRBV6-2/TRBV6-3; clone size: NA; J gene: TRBJ2-5; CDR3 DNA: TGTGCCAGCAGCGAACGAAAAGAGACCCAGTACTTC; CDR3 protein: CASSERKETQYF
CDR3 length: 16; D gene: NA; V gene: TRBV4-1; clone size: few; J gene: TRBJ2-3; CDR3 DNA: TGCGCCAGCAGCCGACTCTCGGGACCGCTGGGTCGGACGCAGTATTTT; CDR3 protein: CASSRLSGPLGRTQYF
CDR3 length: 16; D gene: NA; V gene: TRBV12-5; clone size: few; J gene: TRBJ1-3; CDR3 DNA: TGTGCTAGTGGTTTCCCCTTACCGGCTCGAGAAAACACCATATATTTT; CDR3 protein: CASGFPLPARENTIYF
CDR3 length: 14; D gene: NA; V gene: TRBV6-1; clone size: NA; J gene: TRBJ2-5; CDR3 DNA: TGTGCCAGCACAACGACTGCAGCGGGAGAGACCCAGTACTTC; CDR3 protein: CASTTTAAGETQYF
CDR3 length: 12; D gene: NA; V gene: TRBV6-1; clone size: few; J gene: TRBJ2-7; CDR3 DNA: TGTGCCAGCAGTGAATGGGATGGAGAGCAGTACTTC; CDR3 protein: CASSEWDGEQYF
CDR3 length: 14; D gene: TRBD1; V gene: TRBV27; clone size: once; J gene: TRBJ2-5; CDR3 DNA: TGTGCCAGCAGCAAAGGGACAGGGCGGAAGACCCAGTACTTC; CDR3 protein: CASSKGTGRKTQYF
CDR3 length: 13; D gene: NA; V gene: TRBV12-3/TRBV12-4; clone size: NA; J gene: TRBJ2-3; CDR3 DNA: TGTGCCAGCAGTTGGACAGCGGCAGATACGCAGTATTTT; CDR3 protein: CASSWTAADTQYF
CDR3 length: 15; D gene: TRBD1; V gene: TRBV6-6; clone size: few; J gene: TRBJ2-7; CDR3 DNA: TGTGCCAGCAGTCCCGTAGGACAGGGGGTAAGGGAGCAGTACTTC; CDR3 protein: CASSPVGQGVREQYF
CDR3 length: 14; D gene: NA; V gene: TRBV20-1; clone size: NA; J gene: TRBJ2-6; CDR3 DNA: TGCAGTGCTAGAGCCCAACCTGGGGCCAACGTCCTGACTTTC; CDR3 protein: CSARAQPGANVLTF
CDR3 length: 13; D gene: NA; V gene: TRBV7-2; clone size: NA; J gene: TRBJ2-5; CDR3 DNA: TGTGCCAGCAGCCCCTCGTTCGGGCAGACCCAGTACTTC; CDR3 protein: CASSPSFGQTQYF
CDR3 length: 13; D gene: NA; V gene: TRBV28; clone size: NA; J gene: TRBJ1-1; CDR3 DNA: TGTGCCAGCACCAATGAGGGGTGGACTCCAGCTTTCTTT; CDR3 protein: CASTNEGWTPAFF
CDR3 length: 14; D gene: NA; V gene: TRBV7-2; clone size: NA; J gene: TRBJ2-3; CDR3 DNA: TGTGCCAGCAGCCGAGAACCAGCGGCAGATACGCAGTATTTT; CDR3 protein: CASSREPAADTQYF
CDR3 length: 14; D gene: TRBD1; V gene: TRBV20-1; clone size: few; J gene: TRBJ2-7; CDR3 DNA: TGCAGTGCCCGAGGACAGGGAGGTGACTACGAGCAGTACTTC; CDR3 protein: CSARGQGGDYEQYF
CDR3 length: 16; D gene: TRBD1; V gene: TRBV20-1; clone size: NA; J gene: TRBJ1-1; CDR3 DNA: TGCAGTGCTAGAGATCGAACAGGGGTGATGAACACTGAAGCTTTCTTT; CDR3 protein: CSARDRTGVMNTEAFF
CDR3 length: 13; D gene: NA; V gene: TRBV7-9; clone size: NA; J gene: TRBJ1-5; CDR3 DNA: TGTGCCAGCAGCTTAGACAGCTGGCAGGCCCAGCATTTT; CDR3 protein: CASSLDSWQAQHF
CDR3 length: 16; D gene: TRBD2; V gene: TRBV6-1; clone size: NA; J gene: TRBJ2-3; CDR3 DNA: TGTGCCAGCAGCCGTACTGTAGCGGGAGGTGACGATACGCAGTATTTT; CDR3 protein: CASSRTVAGGDDTQYF
CDR3 length: 15; D gene: NA; V gene: TRBV10-3; clone size: NA; J gene: TRBJ2-7; CDR3 DNA: TGTGCCATCAGTCCCGGGACTGAGTGGTCCTACGAGCAGTACTTC; CDR3 protein: CAISPGTEWSYEQYF
CDR3 length: 15; D gene: TRBD1; V gene: TRBV6-1; clone size: NA; J gene: TRBJ1-1; CDR3 DNA: TGTGCCAGCAAGGGACAGGTCACCATGAACACTGAAGCTTTCTTT; CDR3 protein: CASKGQVTMNTEAFF
CDR3 length: 14; D gene: NA; V gene: TRBV7-8; clone size: NA; J gene: TRBJ1-1; CDR3 DNA: TGTGCCAGCAGCTTAGGGTTTGGGCGCGATGAAGCTTTCTTT; CDR3 protein: CASSLGFGRDEAFF
CDR3 length: 17; D gene: TRBD2; V gene: TRBV28; clone size: NA; J gene: TRBJ2-1; CDR3 DNA: TGTGCCAGCAGCCCCACACTAGCGGGAGAAATTTACAATGAGCAGTTCTTC; CDR3 protein: CASSPTLAGEIYNEQFF
CDR3 length: 18; D gene: TRBD2; V gene: TRBV7-2; clone size: few; J gene: TRBJ2-5; CDR3 DNA: TGTGCCAGCAGCTCCAGACTAGCGGGGGGCCCCCTAGTAGAGACCCAGTACTTC; CDR3 protein: CASSSRLAGGPLVETQYF
CDR3 length: 19; D gene: NA; V gene: TRBV6-2/TRBV6-3; clone size: NA; J gene: TRBJ2-6; CDR3 DNA: TGTGCCAGCAGTTACTCGATTAGGGGCCCCTACTCTGGGGCCAACGTCCTGACTTTC; CDR3 protein: CASSYSIRGPYSGANVLTF
CDR3 length: 14; D gene: NA; V gene: TRBV10-2; clone size: few; J gene: TRBJ1-5; CDR3 DNA: TGCGCCAGCAGGAGCAGTGATAGCAATCAGCCCCAGCATTTT; CDR3 protein: CASRSSDSNQPQHF
CDR3 length: 17; D gene: TRBD1; V gene: TRBV20-1; clone size: NA; J gene: TRBJ1-6; CDR3 DNA: TGCAGTGCTAGAGACCTTACAGGGGGCACCTATAATTCACCCCTCCACTTT; CDR3 protein: CSARDLTGGTYNSPLHF
CDR3 length: 15; D gene: NA; V gene: TRBV7-8; clone size: many; J gene: TRBJ2-1; CDR3 DNA: TGTGCCAGCAGCCCCACACGGGGGTGGTACAATGAGCAGTTCTTC; CDR3 protein: CASSPTRGWYNEQFF
CDR3 length: 14; D gene: TRBD1; V gene: TRBV2; clone size: NA; J gene: TRBJ1-5; CDR3 DNA: TGTGCCAGCAGTGGGGGACAGAGCAATCAGCCCCAGCATTTT; CDR3 protein: CASSGGQSNQPQHF
CDR3 length: 12; D gene: NA; V gene: TRBV19; clone size: few; J gene: TRBJ2-1; CDR3 DNA: TGTGCCAGCCACACTTTAGAAGGGGAGCAGTTCTTC; CDR3 protein: CASHTLEGEQFF
CDR3 length: 12; D gene: NA; V gene: TRBV28; clone size: NA; J gene: TRBJ1-1; CDR3 DNA: TGTGCCAGCAGGCTGGGGGACACTGAAGCTTTCTTT; CDR3 protein: CASRLGDTEAFF
CDR3 length: 13; D gene: TRBD1; V gene: TRBV5-6; clone size: NA; J gene: TRBJ1-2; CDR3 DNA: TGTGCCAGCAGCAGGGACAGGGCCTATGGCTACACCTTC; CDR3 protein: CASSRDRAYGYTF
CDR3 length: 13; D gene: NA; V gene: TRBV7-9; clone size: few; J gene: TRBJ2-7; CDR3 DNA: TGTGCCAGCAGCCCCTGGTTGGGGGGCGAGCAGTACTTC; CDR3 protein: CASSPWLGGEQYF
CDR3 length: 15; D gene: NA; V gene: TRBV12-3/TRBV12-4; clone size: few; J gene: TRBJ2-1; CDR3 DNA: TGTGCCACCCACGCCTGGGACTTTCCCTACAATGAGCAGTTCTTC; CDR3 protein: CATHAWDFPYNEQFF
CDR3 length: 11; D gene: NA; V gene: TRBV3-1; clone size: NA; J gene: TRBJ1-5; CDR3 DNA: TGTGCCAGCAGCCACGATCAGCCCCAGCATTTT; CDR3 protein: CASSHDQPQHF
CDR3 length: 14; D gene: NA; V gene: TRBV7-2; clone size: few; J gene: TRBJ2-6; CDR3 DNA: TGTGCCAGCTTACGGGTGGGCGGGGCCAACGTCCTGACTTTC; CDR3 protein: CASLRVGGANVLTF
CDR3 length: 15; D gene: TRBD2; V gene: TRBV7-4; clone size: NA; J gene: TRBJ2-5; CDR3 DNA: TGTGCCAGCAGCTTTGGGTCCCCGGGGGGAGAGACCCAGTACTTC; CDR3 protein: CASSFGSPGGETQYF
CDR3 length: 14; D gene: TRBD1; V gene: TRBV11-2; clone size: few; J gene: TRBJ2-5; CDR3 DNA: TGTGCCAGCAGCTCCGGACAGGGTGAGGAGACCCAGTACTTC; CDR3 protein: CASSSGQGEETQYF
CDR3 length: 15; D gene: TRBD1; V gene: TRBV7-9; clone size: NA; J gene: TRBJ2-5; CDR3 DNA: TGTGCCAGCAGTAAGGGACAGGGTCCCCAAGAGACCCAGTACTTC; CDR3 protein: CASSKGQGPQETQYF
CDR3 length: 15; D gene: TRBD2; V gene: TRBV6-1; clone size: few; J gene: TRBJ2-1; CDR3 DNA: TGTGCCAGCAGATTAACTAGCGGGAGTGGGTATGAGCAGTTCTTC; CDR3 protein: CASRLTSGSGYEQFF
CDR3 length: 16; D gene: TRBD2; V gene: TRBV7-2; clone size: few; J gene: TRBJ2-2; CDR3 DNA: TGTGCCAGCCTGGGGGGGGGAGGAATTGGGACCGGGGAGCTGTTTTTT; CDR3 protein: CASLGGGGIGTGELFF
CDR3 length: 14; D gene: TRBD1; V gene: TRBV7-9; clone size: NA; J gene: TRBJ2-5; CDR3 DNA: TGTGCCAGCAGCCACCTGACAGGGCAGGAGACCCAGTACTTC; CDR3 protein: CASSHLTGQETQYF
CDR3 length: 14; D gene: TRBD1; V gene: TRBV6-5; clone size: few; J gene: TRBJ2-7; CDR3 DNA: TGTGCCAGCAGACAGGACAGGCAAACCTACGAGCAGTACTTC; CDR3 protein: CASRQDRQTYEQYF
CDR3 length: 15; D gene: TRBD2; V gene: TRBV27; clone size: NA; J gene: TRBJ2-3; CDR3 DNA: TGTGCCAGCAGTCCCGGGGGGGCCGTCACAGATACGCAGTATTTT; CDR3 protein: CASSPGGAVTDTQYF